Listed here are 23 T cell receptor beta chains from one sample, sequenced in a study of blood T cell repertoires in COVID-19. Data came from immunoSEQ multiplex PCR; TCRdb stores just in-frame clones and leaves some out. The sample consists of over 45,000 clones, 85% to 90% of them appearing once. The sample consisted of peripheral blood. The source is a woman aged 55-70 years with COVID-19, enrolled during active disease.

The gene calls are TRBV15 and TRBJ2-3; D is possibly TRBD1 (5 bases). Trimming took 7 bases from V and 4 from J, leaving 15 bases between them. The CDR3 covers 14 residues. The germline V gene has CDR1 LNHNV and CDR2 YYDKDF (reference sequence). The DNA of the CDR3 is TGTGCCACCACCACCCCACAGGTTCCAGATACGCAGTATTTT. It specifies CATTTPQVPDTQYF.

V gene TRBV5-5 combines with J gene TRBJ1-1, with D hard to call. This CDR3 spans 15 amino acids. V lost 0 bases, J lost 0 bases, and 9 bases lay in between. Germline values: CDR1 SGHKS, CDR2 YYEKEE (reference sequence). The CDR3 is CASSLGPDMNTEAFF. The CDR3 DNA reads TGTGCCAGCAGCTTGGGGCCAGACATGAACACTGAAGCTTTCTTT. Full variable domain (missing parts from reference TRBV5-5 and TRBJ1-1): DAGVTQSPTHLIKTRGQQVTLRCSPISGHKSVSWYQQVLGQGPQFIFQYYEKEERGRGNFPDRFSARQFPNYSSELNVNALLLGDSALYLCASSLGPDMNTEAFFGQGTRLTVV.

The CDR3 region is CASTRLALTDTQYF. The CDR3 nucleotides are TGTGCCAGCACCCGACTAGCTTTAACAGATACGCAGTATTTT. The gene calls are TRBV2 and TRBJ2-3; 7 nucleotides match TRBD2. This CDR3 comprises 14 residues. Germline V gene data show CDR1 as SNHLY and CDR2 as FYNNEI. V shed 7 bases, J shed 3 bases, and the junction held 7 bases outside the gene matches.

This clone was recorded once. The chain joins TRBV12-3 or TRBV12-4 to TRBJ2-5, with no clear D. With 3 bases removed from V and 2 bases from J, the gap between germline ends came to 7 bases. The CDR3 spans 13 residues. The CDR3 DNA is TGTGCCAGCAGTTTCAGAAATCAAGAGACCCAGTACTTC. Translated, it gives CASSFRNQETQYF.

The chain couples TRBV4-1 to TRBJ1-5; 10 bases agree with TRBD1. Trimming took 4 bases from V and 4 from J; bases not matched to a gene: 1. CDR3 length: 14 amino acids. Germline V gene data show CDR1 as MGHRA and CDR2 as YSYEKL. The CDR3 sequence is CASSRQGANQPQHF. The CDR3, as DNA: TGCGCCAGCAGCCGACAGGGGGCTAATCAGCCCCAGCATTTT.

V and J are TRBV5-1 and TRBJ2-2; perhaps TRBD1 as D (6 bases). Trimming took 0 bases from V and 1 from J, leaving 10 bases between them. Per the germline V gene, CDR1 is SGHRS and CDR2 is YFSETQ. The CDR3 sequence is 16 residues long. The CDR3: CASSLAGTMNTGELFF. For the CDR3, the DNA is TGCGCCAGCAGCTTGGCTGGGACAATGAACACCGGGGAGCTGTTTTTT.

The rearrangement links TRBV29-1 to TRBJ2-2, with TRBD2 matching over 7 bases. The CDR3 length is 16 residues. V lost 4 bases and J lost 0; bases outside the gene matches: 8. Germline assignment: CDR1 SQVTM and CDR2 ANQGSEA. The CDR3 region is CSVVWLAETNTGELFF. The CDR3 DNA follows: TGCAGCGTTGTATGGCTAGCGGAAACGAACACCGGGGAGCTGTTTTTT.

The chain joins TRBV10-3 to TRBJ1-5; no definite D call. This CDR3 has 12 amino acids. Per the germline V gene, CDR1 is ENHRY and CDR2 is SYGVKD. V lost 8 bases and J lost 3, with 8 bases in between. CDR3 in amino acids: CAISQANQPQHF. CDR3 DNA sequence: TGTGCCATCTCCCAGGCCAATCAGCCCCAGCATTTT.

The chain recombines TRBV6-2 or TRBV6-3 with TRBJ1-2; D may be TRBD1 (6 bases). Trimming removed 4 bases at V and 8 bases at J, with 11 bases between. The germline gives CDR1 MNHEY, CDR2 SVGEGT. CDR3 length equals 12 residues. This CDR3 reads CASSFGQLGYTF. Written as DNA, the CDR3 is TGTGCCAGCAGTTTCGGACAGCTAGGCTACACCTTC.

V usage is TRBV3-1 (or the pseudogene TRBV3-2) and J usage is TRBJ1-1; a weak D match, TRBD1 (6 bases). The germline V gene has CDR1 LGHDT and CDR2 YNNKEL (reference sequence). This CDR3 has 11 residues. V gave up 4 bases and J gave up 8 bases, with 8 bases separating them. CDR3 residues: CASSLGQEAFF. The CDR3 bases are TGTGCCAGCAGCCTAGGACAGGAAGCTTTCTTT.

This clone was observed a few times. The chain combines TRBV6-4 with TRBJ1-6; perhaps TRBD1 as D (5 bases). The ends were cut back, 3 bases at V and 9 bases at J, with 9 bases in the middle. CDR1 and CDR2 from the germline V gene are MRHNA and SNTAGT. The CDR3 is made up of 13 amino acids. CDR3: CASSEDTSSPLHF. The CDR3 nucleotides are TGTGCCAGCAGTGAGGACACGTCTTCACCCCTCCACTTT.

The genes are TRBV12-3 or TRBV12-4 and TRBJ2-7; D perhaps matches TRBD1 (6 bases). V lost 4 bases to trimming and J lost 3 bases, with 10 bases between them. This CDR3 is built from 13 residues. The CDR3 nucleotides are TGTGCCAGCAGTTCGGGACAACACTACGAGCAGTACTTC. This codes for CASSSGQHYEQYF.

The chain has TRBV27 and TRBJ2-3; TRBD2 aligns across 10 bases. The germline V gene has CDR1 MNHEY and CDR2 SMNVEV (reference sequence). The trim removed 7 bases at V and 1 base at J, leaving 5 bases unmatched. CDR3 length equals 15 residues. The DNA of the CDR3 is TGTGCCAGCATTCACCTAGCGGGAGGCACAGATACGCAGTATTTT. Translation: CASIHLAGGTDTQYF.

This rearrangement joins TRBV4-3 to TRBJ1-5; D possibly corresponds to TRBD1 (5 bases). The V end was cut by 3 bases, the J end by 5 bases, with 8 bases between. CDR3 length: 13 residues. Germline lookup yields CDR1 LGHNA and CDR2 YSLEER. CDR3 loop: CASSQGTYQPQHF. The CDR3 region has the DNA TGCGCCAGCAGCCAGGGGACTTATCAGCCCCAGCATTTT.

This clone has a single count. The chain's CDR3 is CASSHRTSGAPSSYNEQFF. The CDR3 DNA reads as TGTGCCAGCAGCCACCGGACTAGCGGGGCACCCAGCTCCTACAATGAGCAGTTCTTC. This chain uses TRBV3-1 (or the pseudogene TRBV3-2) with TRBJ2-1; 12 nucleotides agree with TRBD2. Germline values: CDR1 LGHDT, CDR2 YNNKEL (reference sequence). The CDR3 loop spans 19 amino acids. V shed 3 bases and J 0 bases; nucleotides not matched to a gene: 9.

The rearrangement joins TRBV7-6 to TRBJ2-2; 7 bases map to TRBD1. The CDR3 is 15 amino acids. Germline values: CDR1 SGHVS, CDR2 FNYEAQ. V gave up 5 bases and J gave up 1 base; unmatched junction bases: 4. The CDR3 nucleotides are TGTGCCAGCAGCCCGACAGGGAGGAACACCGGGGAGCTGTTTTTT. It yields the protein CASSPTGRNTGELFF. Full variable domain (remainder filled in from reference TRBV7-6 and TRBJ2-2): GAGVSQSPRYKVTKRGQDVALRCDPISGHVSLYWYRQALGQGPEFLTYFNYEAQQDKSGLPNDRFSAERPEGSISTLTIQRTEQRDSAMYRCASSPTGRNTGELFFGEGSRLTVL.

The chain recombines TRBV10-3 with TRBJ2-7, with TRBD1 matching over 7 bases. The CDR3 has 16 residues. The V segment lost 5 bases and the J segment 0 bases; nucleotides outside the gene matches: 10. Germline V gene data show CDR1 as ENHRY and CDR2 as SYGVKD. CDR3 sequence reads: CAISSTDRPNSYEQYF. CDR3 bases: TGTGCCATCAGTTCTACGGACAGGCCAAACTCCTACGAGCAGTACTTC.

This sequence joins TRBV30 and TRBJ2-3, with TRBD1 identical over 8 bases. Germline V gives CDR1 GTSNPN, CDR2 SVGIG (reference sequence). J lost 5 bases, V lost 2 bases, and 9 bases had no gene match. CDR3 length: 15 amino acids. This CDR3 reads CAWSSRRGPGDTQYF. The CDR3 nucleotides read TGTGCCTGGAGTAGCCGCAGGGGGCCGGGAGATACGCAGTATTTT.

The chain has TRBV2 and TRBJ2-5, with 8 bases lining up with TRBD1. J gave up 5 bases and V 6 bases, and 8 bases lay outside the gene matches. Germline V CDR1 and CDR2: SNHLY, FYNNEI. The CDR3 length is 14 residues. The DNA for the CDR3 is TGTGCCAGCAGCCCCCCACCAGGGGGCGAGACCCAGTACTTC. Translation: CASSPPPGGETQYF.

CDR3 coding DNA: TGTGCCAGCAGAAGACAGTACACTGAAGCTTTCTTT. Translated, it gives CASRRQYTEAFF. This chain uses TRBV7-2 with TRBJ1-1; D is perhaps TRBD1 (5 bases). V gave up 6 bases and J gave up 3 bases, with 8 bases separating them. The CDR3 has 12 amino acids. Germline V gene sequence: CDR1 SGHTA, CDR2 FQGNSA.

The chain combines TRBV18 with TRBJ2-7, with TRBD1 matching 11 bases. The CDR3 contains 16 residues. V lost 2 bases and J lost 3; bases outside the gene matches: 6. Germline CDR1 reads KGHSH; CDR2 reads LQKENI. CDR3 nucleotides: TGTGCCAGCTCACCAGGAGGGACAGGGGGTTACTACGAGCAGTACTTC. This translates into CASSPGGTGGYYEQYF.

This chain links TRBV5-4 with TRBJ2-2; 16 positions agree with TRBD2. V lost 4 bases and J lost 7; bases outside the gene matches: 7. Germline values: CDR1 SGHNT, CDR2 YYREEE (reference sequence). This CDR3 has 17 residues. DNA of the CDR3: TGTGCCAGCAGCCCACCGGGACTAGCGGGGGGGGTCGGGGAGCTGTTTTTT. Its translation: CASSPPGLAGGVGELFF.

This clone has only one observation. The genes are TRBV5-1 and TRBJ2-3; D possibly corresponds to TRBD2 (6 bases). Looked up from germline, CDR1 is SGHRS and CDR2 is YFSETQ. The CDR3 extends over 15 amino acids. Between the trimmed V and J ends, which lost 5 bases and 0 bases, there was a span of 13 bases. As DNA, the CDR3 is TGCGCCAGCAGGCCACAGGAGGGAAGCACAGATACGCAGTATTTT. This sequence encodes CASRPQEGSTDTQYF.